A selection of T cell receptor beta chains follows, all from one sample in a study of control samples from healthy donors and cancer patients. Generated by immunoSEQ multiplex PCR, the TCRdb table keeps only in-frame clones and is missing some. The sample gives 200,000 or so clones, just under 95% of which show up once; about 1.6% is in the top ten. The sample was blood. The receptors originated from a man in his fifties or sixties in good health. CDR3s include the opening cysteine and the closing phenylalanine or tryptophan. Each record gives: CDR3 protein, CDR3 DNA, J gene, clone size, V gene, D gene. A D gene is named only where the DNA matches it firmly. For some rows the clone size is stated as once, few or many, or as a class when expanded; others skip it.

CDR3: CASTPVAGARGYTF
DNA: TGTGCCAGCACTCCCGTCGCGGGGGCGAGGGGCTACACCTTC
J: TRBJ1-2
size: once
V: TRBV6-5
D: NA

CDR3: CASSLEGRGGTDTQYF
DNA: TGTGCCAGCAGCTTAGAAGGGAGGGGGGGCACAGATACGCAGTATTTT
J: TRBJ2-3
size: NA
V: TRBV11-2
D: NA

CDR3: CASRMLQGANTEAFF
DNA: TGTGCCAGTAGGATGCTTCAGGGGGCAAACACTGAAGCTTTCTTT
J: TRBJ1-1
size: NA
V: TRBV19
D: TRBD1

CDR3: CASSEVAWGPQHF
DNA: TGTGCCAGCAGTGAGGTTGCTTGGGGGCCCCAGCATTTT
J: TRBJ1-5
size: NA
V: TRBV6-4
D: NA

CDR3: CATSGTRLHYGYTF
DNA: TGTGCCACCAGTGGAACCAGGTTGCACTATGGCTACACCTTC
J: TRBJ1-2
size: once
V: TRBV24-1
D: NA

CDR3: CASGRELGEQYF
DNA: TGTGCCAGCGGCAGGGAATTGGGCGAGCAGTACTTC
J: TRBJ2-7
size: NA
V: TRBV12-3/TRBV12-4
D: NA

CDR3: CASSLEGILSNQPQHF
DNA: TGCGCCAGCAGCTTGGAGGGGATCCTTAGCAATCAGCCCCAGCATTTT
J: TRBJ1-5
size: NA
V: TRBV5-1
D: NA

CDR3: CASSRDIQISPLHF
DNA: TGTGCCAGCAGCCGTGATATCCAAATTTCACCCCTCCACTTT
J: TRBJ1-6
size: NA
V: TRBV3-1/TRBV3-2
D: NA

CDR3: CASSSGQGSTNQPQHF
DNA: TGTGCCAGCTCATCGGGACAGGGGAGTACCAATCAGCCCCAGCATTTT
J: TRBJ1-5
size: NA
V: TRBV18
D: TRBD1

CDR3: CASSLGRGYGYTF
DNA: TGTGCCAGCAGCTTGGGCAGGGGCTATGGCTACACCTTC
J: TRBJ1-2
size: NA
V: TRBV5-6
D: NA

CDR3: CASSPRVTGEFHGYTF
DNA: TGTGCCAGCTCACCAAGGGTGACAGGAGAATTTCATGGCTACACCTTC
J: TRBJ1-2
size: NA
V: TRBV18
D: NA

CDR3: CASSPTVPIRGLFF
DNA: TGTGCCAGTAGTCCGACAGTCCCAATCCGCGGGCTGTTTTTT
J: TRBJ2-2
size: once
V: TRBV19
D: NA

CDR3: CAISESVPNTGELFF
DNA: TGTGCCATCAGTGAGTCGGTCCCAAACACCGGGGAGCTGTTTTTT
J: TRBJ2-2
size: once
V: TRBV10-3
D: NA

CDR3: CSALTSIGSEQFF
DNA: TGCAGCGCCTTGACTAGCATCGGGTCTGAGCAGTTCTTC
J: TRBJ2-1
size: few
V: TRBV29-1
D: TRBD2

CDR3: CASSPTGNSYNEQFF
DNA: TGTGCCAGCTCACCGACAGGGAACTCCTACAATGAGCAGTTCTTC
J: TRBJ2-1
size: NA
V: TRBV18
D: TRBD1

CDR3: CASSLDRARIGELFF
DNA: TGTGCCAGCAGTTTGGACAGGGCAAGGATCGGGGAGCTGTTTTTT
J: TRBJ2-2
size: NA
V: TRBV6-5
D: TRBD1

CDR3: CASSIQGQGTGELFF
DNA: TGTGCCAGTAGTATACAGGGACAGGGGACCGGGGAGCTGTTTTTT
J: TRBJ2-2
size: NA
V: TRBV19
D: TRBD1

CDR3: CASRPNAPFRDRGKGPDEQFF
DNA: TGTGCCAGCAGGCCCAACGCCCCCTTCCGGGACAGGGGAAAGGGGCCTGATGAGCAGTTCTTC
J: TRBJ2-1
size: NA
V: TRBV28
D: TRBD1

CDR3: CASSPATGGNTEAFF
DNA: TGTGCCAGCTCACCCGCGACAGGGGGAAACACTGAAGCTTTCTTT
J: TRBJ1-1
size: NA
V: TRBV18
D: TRBD1

CDR3: CASSPPGPAFF
DNA: TGTGCCAGCTCACCACCGGGGCCGGCTTTCTTT
J: TRBJ1-1
size: NA
V: TRBV18
D: NA

CDR3: CASSGQGDSPLHF
DNA: TGCGCCAGCAGTGGCCAGGGGGATTCACCCCTCCACTTT
J: TRBJ1-6
size: NA
V: TRBV10-2
D: TRBD1

CDR3: CASRQTGWNQPQHF
DNA: TGTGCCAGCAGGCAGACAGGGTGGAATCAGCCCCAGCATTTT
J: TRBJ1-5
size: NA
V: TRBV6-5
D: TRBD1

CDR3: CASSPYDREKRGGELFF
DNA: TGTGCCAGCTCACCCTATGACAGGGAGAAGAGAGGCGGGGAGCTGTTTTTT
J: TRBJ2-2
size: NA
V: TRBV18
D: TRBD1

CDR3: CASSFRQISGANVLTF
DNA: TGTGCCAGCAGTTTTAGGCAGATCTCTGGGGCCAACGTCCTGACTTTC
J: TRBJ2-6
size: NA
V: TRBV27
D: NA

CDR3: CASSSLAEYGYTF
DNA: TGTGCCAGCAGTTCCTTAGCAGAATATGGCTACACCTTC
J: TRBJ1-2
size: NA
V: TRBV28
D: NA

CDR3: CASSPGRVINEKLFF
DNA: TGTGCCAGCAGCCCCGGGAGAGTGATAAATGAAAAACTGTTTTTT
J: TRBJ1-4
size: NA
V: TRBV7-9
D: NA

CDR3: CASARTGNTEAFF
DNA: TGCGCCAGCGCCAGAACGGGTAACACTGAAGCTTTCTTT
J: TRBJ1-1
size: NA
V: TRBV10-1
D: NA